The present TCR beta chain was sequenced within a study of T-cell memory formation after mild COVID-19. Germline V gene sequence: CDR1 DFQATT, CDR2 SNEGSKA (reference sequence). This CDR3 has 17 residues. Trimming removed 2 bases from V and 8 bases from J; junction bases left unmatched: 18. TCRdb re-derived calls from the 5' RACE reads in MiXCR, one entry per CDR3 protein. The sample yields 50,000 or so distinct CDR3 sequences, more than 9% seen once. By share, this clonotype counts as medium-sized (0.01 to 0.1%). This TCR came from a man between 18 and 29 years old who had mild COVID-19 (a few samples of this study predate the infection). Cell type and time point are not known. The chain employs TRBV20-1 and TRBJ2-1; 7 bases line up with TRBD2. The sequencing sample was made of PBMCs or a T cell subset sorted from them (not recorded which). The CDR3, as DNA: TGCAGTGCTAGACCCCCCCTACTAGCGAAGAGGGTCCATGAGCAGTTCTTC. Translation: CSARPPLLAKRVHEQFF.